Presented here are 29 T cell receptor beta chains from one specimen sequenced in a study of early T cells in non-severe SARS-CoV-2 infection (dated by TCRdb to about 2021). Library construction relied on 5' RACE. The run used a NextSeq 500. TCRdb trimmed the raw reads at Q25, called clones with MiXCR and kept productive beta chains. Rows are combined by CDR3 protein, so each entry shows the most common genes and DNA. The sample table contains about 61,000 distinct CDR3 sequences; only one count was recorded for roughly a tenth of them. 1.5% to 2% of the sample lies in the top ten. Input material: whole blood. The receptors originated from an adult who was a healthcare worker with PCR-confirmed SARS-CoV-2 infection or an uninfected control (not recorded which).

This clonotype has a handful of counts. The chain joins TRBV5-4 to TRBJ2-3; possibly TRBD2 for D (7 bases). V was trimmed by 9 bases and J by 6 bases, leaving 29 bases between them. Looked up from germline, CDR1 is SGHNT and CDR2 is YYREEE (reference sequence). CDR3 length equals 17 residues. CDR3 in amino acids: CAIKSISGGGAVDTQYF. The CDR3 bases are TGTGCCATCAAGTCGATTAGCGGAGGGGGGGCGGTGGATACGCAGTATTTT.

This clonotype was counted ten times or more. V and J are TRBV11-2 and TRBJ2-7; D gene uncertain. The germline V and J ends were trimmed by 5 bases and 3 bases, with 11 bases remaining between them. In germline, CDR1 is SGHAT, CDR2 FQNNGV. The CDR3 is 13 residues long. The CDR3 DNA sequence: TGTGCCAGCAGCCGTGGACCTGGCTACGAGCAGTACTTC. Translating gives CASSRGPGYEQYF.

The chain joins TRBV6-5 to TRBJ2-7; 9 bases map to TRBD2. This CDR3 comprises 15 residues. The J segment lost 2 bases and the V segment lost 0 bases, leaving 2 bases of the junction unmatched. CDR1 MNHEY and CDR2 SVGAGI come from the germline V gene. The CDR3 is CASSYSSGGTYEQYF. The CDR3 region has the DNA TGTGCCAGCAGTTACTCTAGCGGGGGCACCTACGAGCAGTACTTC.

This clonotype was counted ten times or more. The chain carries TRBV19 and TRBJ2-3; no firm D call. The germline gives CDR1 LNHDA, CDR2 SQIVND (reference sequence). The germline V and J ends were trimmed by 6 bases and 6 bases, with 13 bases remaining between them. The CDR3 consists of 13 residues. The CDR3 reads CASRLNPQDTQYF. The CDR3 coding sequence is TGTGCCAGTAGGCTCAACCCACAGGATACGCAGTATTTT. The full variable domain, with the rest looked up from reference TRBV19 and TRBJ2-3, is DGGITQSPKYLFRKEGQNVTLSCEQNLNHDAMYWYRQDPGQGLRLIYYSQIVNDFQKGDIAEGYSVSREKKESFPLTVTSAQKNPTAFYLCASRLNPQDTQYFGPGTRLTVL.

This clonotype was recorded at least ten times. The chain carries TRBV6-5 and TRBJ1-3; TRBD1 agrees at 9 bases. The CDR3 is 18 amino acids. The germline CDR1 and CDR2 sequences are MNHEY and SVGAGI. The J segment lost 0 bases and the V segment lost 6 bases, leaving 12 bases of the junction unmatched. The CDR3 loop reads CASSPHPGQGRSGNTIYF. CDR3 sequence (DNA): TGTGCCAGCAGCCCACATCCGGGACAGGGACGCTCTGGAAACACCATATATTTT.

This clonotype appeared a few times. The rearrangement links TRBV11-2 to TRBJ2-5, with 8 bases matching TRBD2. This CDR3 is 15 amino acids long. Germline CDR1 reads SGHAT; CDR2 reads FQNNGV. After removal of 4 bases from V and 3 bases from J, the junction contained 7 bases not matched to a gene. The CDR3 spells CASSSTGGVKETQYF. DNA of the CDR3: TGTGCCAGCAGCTCGACCGGGGGGGTCAAAGAGACCCAGTACTTC.

At least ten counts were recorded for this clonotype. The genes are TRBV18 and TRBJ2-4; perhaps TRBD2 as D (6 bases). Trimming left V 4 bases short and J 0 bases short, with 10 bases between. CDR1 KGHSH and CDR2 LQKENI come from the germline V gene. This CDR3 is built from 15 residues. CDR3 in DNA: TGTGCCAGCTCACAACTCGGGGGAGCCAAAAACATTCAGTACTTC. Translated: CASSQLGGAKNIQYF.

This clonotype was seen at least ten times. The chain couples TRBV13 to TRBJ1-2; possible D gene TRBD1, 5 bases. CDR3 length: 13 residues. The V and J ends lost 7 bases and 7 bases respectively, with 16 bases between them. CDR1 PRHDT and CDR2 FYEKMQ come from the germline V gene (reference sequence). CDR3 loop: CASTDPGLSGYTF. The CDR3, as DNA: TGTGCCAGCACCGACCCAGGGCTAAGTGGCTACACCTTC. The full variable domain, rest sourced from reference TRBV13 and TRBJ1-2, is AAGVIQSPRHLIKEKRETATLKCYPIPRHDTVYWYQQGPGQDPQFLISFYEKMQSDKGSIPDRFSAQQFSDYHSELNMSSLELGDSALYFCASTDPGLSGYTFGSGTRLTVV.

This clonotype was counted ten times or more. CDR3 loop: CAISESRDRLETQYF. Here the CDR3 DNA reads TGTGCCATCAGTGAGTCGAGAGACCGGCTAGAGACCCAGTACTTC. J is TRBJ2-5 and V is TRBV10-3, with no clear D. The CDR3 length is 15 residues. V was cut by 0 bases and J by 4 bases, with 12 bases left in between. Germline loops: CDR1 ENHRY, CDR2 SYGVKD.

In this sample, this clonotype turned up many times. The rearrangement joins TRBV7-9 to TRBJ2-3, with a possible D match to TRBD2 (5 bases). Deletions cut 5 bases from V and 6 bases from J, with 18 bases between. This CDR3 has 15 amino acids. CDR1 is SEHNR and CDR2 is FQNEAQ in the germline V gene (reference sequence). The CDR3 region is CASSPPGSSVDTQYF. The CDR3 bases are TGTGCCAGCAGCCCTCCGGGGAGTTCGGTTGATACGCAGTATTTT.

In this sample, this clonotype turned up many times. This chain's CDR3 is CATSDPGYETQYF. The CDR3 DNA reads as TGTGCCACCAGTGATCCCGGATATGAGACCCAGTACTTC. This rearrangement joins TRBV24-1 to TRBJ2-5; the D is unclear. CDR1 and CDR2 from the germline V gene are KGHDR and SFDVKD. The CDR3 is 13 residues long. Between the trimmed V and J ends, which lost 3 bases and 5 bases, there was a span of 9 bases.

This clonotype was seen at least ten times. This chain joins TRBV11-2 and TRBJ2-5, with D perhaps given as TRBD1 or TRBD2 (6 bases each). The CDR3 is 15 amino acids. V lost 1 base and J 5 bases, leaving 14 bases between the germline ends. CDR1 and CDR2 (germline): SGHAT, FQNNGV. The CDR3 loop is CASSLGHRAGETQYF. DNA for the CDR3: TGTGCCAGCAGCTTAGGACACAGGGCGGGGGAGACCCAGTACTTC.

In this sample, this clonotype turned up many times. The rearrangement links TRBV12-3 or TRBV12-4 to TRBJ2-7; TRBD1 matches at 11 bases. The V and J ends lost 5 bases and 0 bases, in that order; junction bases with no gene match: 0. The CDR3 extends over 14 amino acids. In DNA, the CDR3 is TGTGCCAGCAGTGGGACAGGGGGCTCCTACGAGCAGTACTTC. This codes for CASSGTGGSYEQYF.

This sequence joins TRBV9 and TRBJ1-3; no clear D gene. Deletions cut 3 bases from V and 0 bases from J, with 7 bases between. The CDR3 is made up of 14 amino acids. The V gene's germline CDR1 is SGDLS and CDR2 YYNGEE. CDR3 amino acids: CASSEGPSGNTIYF. The DNA of the CDR3 is TGTGCCAGCAGCGAAGGGCCCTCTGGAAACACCATATATTTT.

In this sample, this clonotype turned up many times. The V gene is TRBV6-5, the J gene TRBJ2-7, with D possibly called TRBD1 or TRBD2 (5 bases each). V lost 5 bases and J lost 6, with 20 bases in between. Germline CDR1 reads MNHEY; CDR2 reads SVGAGI. The CDR3 has 15 amino acids. CDR3 residues: CASSDWGTVVAEQYF. CDR3 DNA sequence: TGTGCCAGCAGTGACTGGGGGACGGTGGTTGCCGAGCAGTACTTC.

The V gene is TRBV9, the J gene TRBJ2-5; D is uncertain. The germline V gene encodes CDR1 SGDLS and CDR2 YYNGEE. V dropped 4 bases and J dropped 4 bases, with 14 bases sitting between them. This CDR3 comprises 14 residues. The CDR3 loop reads CASSPRSLGETQYF. CDR3 bases: TGTGCCAGCAGCCCCCGGAGTCTGGGAGAGACCCAGTACTTC.

This clonotype was seen repeatedly, ten times or more. This chain joins TRBV11-3 and TRBJ2-3; tentative D call: TRBD2 (7 bases). Trimming removed 5 bases from V and 3 bases from J, with 15 bases in between. The CDR3 has 15 residues. Looked up from germline, CDR1 is SGHNT and CDR2 is YENEEA. CDR3 coding DNA: TGTGCCAGCAGCGCGGGCGGGGGCGTAACAGATACGCAGTATTTT. It is translated as CASSAGGGVTDTQYF.

In its sample, this clonotype was seen a few times. V gene TRBV6-4 combines with J gene TRBJ1-3, with a weak D call TRBD1 (5 bases). Trimming pared 4 bases from V and 1 base from J, leaving 14 bases between. Germline CDR1 MRHNA, CDR2 SNTAGT. This CDR3 contains 16 residues. The CDR3 sequence: CASSGIWGGSGNTIYF. The CDR3 coding sequence is TGTGCCAGCAGTGGGATTTGGGGGGGTTCTGGAAACACCATATATTTT.

Many counts were recorded for this clonotype. The genes are TRBV11-2 and TRBJ2-5; D gene ambiguous. CDR1 is SGHAT and CDR2 is FQNNGV in the germline V gene. The CDR3 has 13 residues. Trimming pared 3 bases from V and 4 bases from J, leaving 9 bases between. This CDR3 reads CASSLHRGETQYF. Here the CDR3 DNA reads TGTGCCAGCAGCTTGCACAGAGGAGAGACCCAGTACTTC.

The V gene is TRBV7-2, the J gene TRBJ2-5, with 11 bases matching TRBD2. CDR3 length: 14 amino acids. V trimming: 5 bases; J trimming: 9 bases; junction bases outside the gene matches: 8. Germline V gives CDR1 SGHTA, CDR2 FQGNSA. CDR3 loop: CASSPATSGGPQYF. The CDR3 DNA is TGTGCCAGCAGCCCAGCCACTAGCGGGGGTCCCCAGTACTTC.

This clonotype was seen more than once but under ten times. This chain joins TRBV19 and TRBJ1-1; no clear D. This CDR3 is built from 14 residues. Germline CDR1 reads LNHDA; CDR2 reads SQIVND (reference sequence). V shed 2 bases and J shed 4 bases, with 11 bases lying between them. The CDR3 DNA sequence: TGTGCCAGTAGTATATCGGGGAGGTTCACTGAAGCTTTCTTT. This codes for CASSISGRFTEAFF.

In its sample, this clonotype was seen a few times. The CDR3 DNA reads as TGTGCCAGCACCCGAGGGGGGTATTCCTACGAGCAGTACTTC. It encodes CASTRGGYSYEQYF. This sequence joins TRBV12-3 or TRBV12-4 and TRBJ2-7; D assignment may be TRBD1 or TRBD2 (6 bases each). The CDR3 contains 14 residues. Deletions cut 7 bases from V and 1 base from J, with 14 bases between.

This clonotype was seen only a few times. The V and J genes are TRBV7-2 and TRBJ1-5, with TRBD1 as a possible D gene (6 bases). Deletions cut 5 bases from V and 3 bases from J, with 11 bases between. In germline, CDR1 is SGHTA, CDR2 FQGNSA. The CDR3 has 14 residues. The CDR3 nucleotides read TGTGCCAGCAGCCCAGGACAGATCAATCAGCCCCAGCATTTT. Protein product: CASSPGQINQPQHF. Full variable domain (outside the CDR3, taken from reference TRBV7-2 and TRBJ1-5): GAGVSQSPSNKVTEKGKDVELRCDPISGHTALYWYRQSLGQGLEFLIYFQGNSAPDKSGLPSDRFSAERTGGSVSTLTIQRTQQEDSAVYLCASSPGQINQPQHFGDGTRLSIL.

This clonotype was detected ten times or more. The chain combines TRBV20-1 with TRBJ2-6, with 11 bases identical to TRBD2. CDR1 DFQATT and CDR2 SNEGSKA come from the germline V gene (reference sequence). V trimming: 1 base; J trimming: 0 bases; junction bases outside the gene matches: 5. The CDR3 covers 18 residues. CDR3 residues: CSARVAGGLHSGANVLTF. DNA for the CDR3: TGCAGTGCTAGAGTAGCGGGGGGGCTCCACTCTGGGGCCAACGTCCTGACTTTC.

This clonotype came up many times. The gene calls are TRBV3-1 and TRBJ2-5; D tentatively reads TRBD1 or TRBD2 (5 bases each). Trimming stripped 1 base from V and 1 base from J, with 7 bases between. Germline values: CDR1 LGHDT, CDR2 YNNKEL (reference sequence). This CDR3 is 14 amino acids long. This CDR3 is CASSQAGPQETQYF. The DNA for the CDR3 is TGTGCCAGCAGCCAAGCGGGGCCCCAAGAGACCCAGTACTTC.

In this sample, this clonotype turned up many times. The V call is TRBV7-2, the J call TRBJ1-2, with D possibly matching TRBD1 (5 bases). Germline CDR1 reads SGHTA; CDR2 reads FQGNSA. This CDR3 contains 15 residues. V lost 0 bases to trimming and J lost 8 bases, with 16 bases between them. CDR3 DNA sequence: TGTGCCAGCAGCTTAGCCTGGTCAGGGTCGGGCGGCTACACCTTC. The encoded protein is CASSLAWSGSGGYTF.

Concerning this clonotype: A single base separates this from a much larger clone, so it may be a read error. The chain joins TRBV5-8 to TRBJ1-5, with 8 bases matching TRBD1. This CDR3 region has 13 residues. CDR1 and CDR2 from the germline V gene are SGHTS and YDEGEE. The CDR3 spells CVSSAGGRQPQHF. The CDR3 coding sequence is TGTGTCAGCAGCGCAGGGGGCCGTCAGCCCCAGCATTTT.

This clonotype appeared many times. The chain uses TRBV6-1 and TRBJ2-7; D might be TRBD1 (6 bases). From germline, CDR1 is MNHNS and CDR2 SASEGT. CDR3 length equals 13 residues. V lost 8 bases, J lost 4 bases, and 15 bases lay in between. CDR3 bases: TGTGCCAGCGGGCAGGGGTTTTCGTACGAGCAGTACTTC. Its protein product is CASGQGFSYEQYF.

The gene calls are TRBV14 and TRBJ2-1; D remains ambiguous. Germline CDR1 SGHDN, CDR2 FVKESK. CDR3 length: 12 amino acids. Trimming took off 1 base at V and 15 bases at J, with 13 bases between the two ends. CDR3 bases: TGTGCCAGCAGCCAAGCTTGGGCAGAGTGGTTCTTC. Translated: CASSQAWAEWFF.